This TCR beta chain is from a study of OX40 agonist ivuxolimab in advanced cancers. Study findings and constraints: On average, a greater number of expanded clones characterised CD8+ T cells relative to CD4+.

This clone has just a few counts. Its antigen is not known. This table comes from immunoSEQ multiplex PCR, and its TCRdb copy is limited to in-frame clones, with some not included. The sample includes some 57,000 clones, 65% to 85% seen only once; the top ten take under 5%. This CDR3 spans 11 amino acids. Trimming left V 5 bases short and J 11 bases short, with 10 bases between. Germline lookup yields CDR1 MDHEN and CDR2 SYDVKM. V usage is TRBV28 and J usage is TRBJ1-5; a possible D gene is TRBD1 (5 bases). Here the sequenced sample was CD4+ or CD8+ T cells sorted from blood, taken in a trial of the OX40 agonist ivuxolimab. The receptor comes from an adult with an advanced solid tumor such as melanoma, head and neck, liver or kidney cancer. CDR3 nucleotides: TGTGCCAGCAGTCGCCTGGGGGCCCAGCATTTT. This sequence encodes CASSRLGAQHF.